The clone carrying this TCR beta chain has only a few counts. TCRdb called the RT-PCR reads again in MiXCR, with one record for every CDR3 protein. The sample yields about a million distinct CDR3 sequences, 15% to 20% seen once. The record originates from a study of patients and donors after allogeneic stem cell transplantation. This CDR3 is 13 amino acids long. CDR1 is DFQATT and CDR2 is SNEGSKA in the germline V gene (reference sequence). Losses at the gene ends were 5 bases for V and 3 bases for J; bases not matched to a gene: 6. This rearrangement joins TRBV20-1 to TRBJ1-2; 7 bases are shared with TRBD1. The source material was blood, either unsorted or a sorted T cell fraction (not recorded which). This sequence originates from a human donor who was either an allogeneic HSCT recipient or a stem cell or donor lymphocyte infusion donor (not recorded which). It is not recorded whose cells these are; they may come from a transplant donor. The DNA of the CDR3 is TGCAGTGCTCCAGGACAGGTTGACTATGGCTACACCTTC. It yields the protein CSAPGQVDYGYTF.